The 25 T cell receptor beta chains in this list originate from one sample, sequenced in a study of T cell responses to AZD1222 COVID-19 vaccine. Using immunoSEQ multiplex PCR, the repertoire was profiled, and TCRdb retains in-frame clones only, with some absent. Of about 70,000 clones in the sample, approximately 91% were seen once. The specimen comprised peripheral blood, sampled on day 0 of MenACWY control vaccination. These receptors all stem from an adult in good health.

The chain couples TRBV2 to TRBJ2-3, with D possibly matching TRBD2 (5 bases). Germline CDR1 SNHLY, CDR2 FYNNEI. Trimming took off 4 bases at V and 1 base at J, with 9 bases between the two ends. This CDR3 contains 14 residues. The CDR3 protein is CASSVTRGTDTQYF. The DNA of the CDR3 is TGTGCCAGCAGTGTTACTAGGGGCACAGATACGCAGTATTTT. Full variable domain (rest looked up from reference TRBV2 and TRBJ2-3): EPEVTQTPSHQVTQMGQEVILRCVPISNHLYFYWYRQILGQKVEFLVSFYNNEISEKSEIFDDQFSVERPDGSNFTLKIRSTKLEDSAMYFCASSVTRGTDTQYFGPGTRLTVL.

V is TRBV10-3 and J is TRBJ2-7, with 7 bases aligning to TRBD2. Germline V gives CDR1 ENHRY, CDR2 SYGVKD. The CDR3 runs to 13 residues. V dropped 6 bases and J dropped 5; count of bases not matched to a gene: 7. The CDR3 bases are TGTGCCATCAGGGGAGGGCAGGGCCACGAGCAGTACTTC. Its protein is CAIRGGQGHEQYF.

This clone was seen a handful of times. The chain uses TRBV10-3 and TRBJ2-7; unclear D gene. Trimming pared 0 bases from V and 2 bases from J, leaving 5 bases between. There are 13 residues in the CDR3. Germline V gene data show CDR1 as ENHRY and CDR2 as SYGVKD. CDR3 sequence reads: CAISESTTYEQYF. The CDR3 DNA follows: TGTGCCATCAGTGAGTCTACAACCTACGAGCAGTACTTC.

This clone was observed a single time. The chain joins TRBV19 to TRBJ2-7, with D possibly being TRBD1 (6 bases). The V gene lost 5 bases and the J gene lost 4 bases, with 15 bases spanning the gap. This CDR3 has 14 amino acids. CDR1 and CDR2 from the germline V gene are LNHDA and SQIVND (reference sequence). CDR3 nucleotide sequence: TGTGCCAGTAGTTCCGGGACAACGCCTTACGAGCAGTACTTC. Its protein is CASSSGTTPYEQYF.

The chain employs TRBV11-2 and TRBJ1-5; D is ambiguous. V was trimmed by 0 bases and J by 5 bases, leaving 5 bases between them. The CDR3 totals 13 residues. Germline assignment: CDR1 SGHAT and CDR2 FQNNGV. The CDR3 DNA is TGTGCCAGCAGCTTAGAAAGGGATCAGCCCCAGCATTTT. This encodes CASSLERDQPQHF. Based on the CDR3 plus reference TRBV11-2 and TRBJ1-5, the full variable domain is EAGVAQSPRYKIIEKRQSVAFWCNPISGHATLYWYQQILGQGPKLLIQFQNNGVVDDSQLPKDRFSAERLKGVDSTLKIQPAKLEDSAVYLCASSLERDQPQHFGDGTRLSIL.

This clone was seen only a few times. Other DNA sequences in the same sample also yield this CDR3. V and J are TRBV19 and TRBJ2-1; 10 bases line up with TRBD2. From germline, CDR1 is LNHDA and CDR2 SQIVND (reference sequence). This CDR3 comprises 15 residues. V lost 5 bases and J lost 2; bases outside the gene matches: 3. As DNA, the CDR3 is TGTGCCAGTAGTGTCACTAGCGGGGCCTACAATGAGCAGTTCTTC. Translated: CASSVTSGAYNEQFF. The variable domain in full, with the rest retrieved from reference TRBV19 and TRBJ2-1, is DGGITQSPKYLFRKEGQNVTLSCEQNLNHDAMYWYRQDPGQGLRLIYYSQIVNDFQKGDIAEGYSVSREKKESFPLTVTSAQKNPTAFYLCASSVTSGAYNEQFFGPGTRLTVL.

This chain links TRBV14 with TRBJ1-6; 7 bases are shared with TRBD1. This CDR3 is built from 13 residues. CDR1 is SGHDN and CDR2 is FVKESK in the germline V gene. V shed 4 bases and J 14 bases; nucleotides not matched to a gene: 8. CDR3 sequence reads: CASSRALQGTLHF. The CDR3 DNA sequence: TGTGCCAGCAGCCGAGCCTTACAGGGGACCCTCCACTTT.

This chain joins TRBV6-1 and TRBJ1-1; D is undetermined. Germline CDR1 is MNHNS and CDR2 is SASEGT. This CDR3 is 14 amino acids long. V lost 3 bases and J 0 bases, leaving 8 bases between the germline ends. The CDR3 loop reads CASSERQLNTEAFF. Written as DNA, the CDR3 is TGTGCCAGCAGTGAGCGACAATTGAACACTGAAGCTTTCTTT.

The chain carries TRBV4-1 and TRBJ1-3; D remains ambiguous. Trimming pared 4 bases from V and 0 bases from J, leaving 10 bases between. Germline V gene sequence: CDR1 MGHRA, CDR2 YSYEKL. The CDR3 consists of 15 residues. CDR3 sequence reads: CASSPTRDSGNTIYF. As DNA, the CDR3 is TGCGCCAGCAGCCCCACACGGGACTCTGGAAACACCATATATTTT.

The V and J genes are TRBV7-2 and TRBJ2-7; tentative D call: TRBD1 (6 bases). This CDR3 is 14 amino acids long. Germline lookup yields CDR1 SGHTA and CDR2 FQGNSA. V dropped 3 bases and J dropped 7 bases, with 16 bases sitting between them. Here the CDR3 DNA reads TGTGCCAGCAGCTTGACGCCAGGGGTGGGGGAGCAGTACTTC. Protein: CASSLTPGVGEQYF.

This chain connects TRBV7-9 to TRBJ2-1, with a tentative D call TRBD1 (5 bases). V was cut by 2 bases and J by 7 bases, with 9 bases left in between. Per the germline V gene, CDR1 is SEHNR and CDR2 is FQNEAQ (reference sequence). This CDR3 is built from 13 residues. DNA for the CDR3: TGTGCCAGCAGCTTACCAGGGAATAATGAGCAGTTCTTC. Translation gives CASSLPGNNEQFF.

V is TRBV10-3 and J is TRBJ1-3, with D maybe TRBD1 (5 bases). Between the trimmed V and J ends, which lost 6 bases and 0 bases, there was a span of 12 bases. The CDR3 spans 15 residues. The germline CDR1 and CDR2 sequences are ENHRY and SYGVKD. This CDR3 is CAIRGLGSSGNTIYF. As DNA, the CDR3 is TGTGCCATCAGGGGACTCGGGAGCTCTGGAAACACCATATATTTT.

The CDR3 DNA follows: TGTGCCAGCAGAGCAGGGGTGGCCAACACTGAAGCTTTCTTT. Residues: CASRAGVANTEAFF. The chain has TRBV6-5 and TRBJ1-1, with TRBD1 as a possible D gene (6 bases). V was trimmed by 6 bases and J by 2 bases, leaving 13 bases between them. Germline CDR1 reads MNHEY; CDR2 reads SVGAGI. The CDR3 consists of 14 residues.

The chain combines TRBV12-3 or TRBV12-4 with TRBJ2-5, with 8 positions matching TRBD2. This CDR3 has 13 residues. V was clipped by 5 bases and J by 4 bases; unmatched bases: 3. The DNA for the CDR3 is TGTGCCAGCAGTCGGGGGGGAGGAGAGACCCAGTACTTC. It yields the protein CASSRGGGETQYF.

J is TRBJ1-3 and V is TRBV25-1; unclear D gene. Germline CDR1 MGHDK, CDR2 SYGVNS. The CDR3 extends over 12 amino acids. Trimming pared 4 bases from V and 3 bases from J, leaving 4 bases between. The CDR3 bases are TGTGCCAGCAGTGTAGTTGGAAACACCATATATTTT. It codes for CASSVVGNTIYF. Complete variable domain (other parts from reference TRBV25-1 and TRBJ1-3): EADIYQTPRYLVIGTGKKITLECSQTMGHDKMYWYQQDPGMELHLIHYSYGVNSTEKGDLSSESTVSRIRTEHFPLTLESARPSHTSQYLCASSVVGNTIYFGEGSWLTVV.

This chain connects TRBV12-3 or TRBV12-4 to TRBJ1-1; 7 nucleotides align to TRBD1. The CDR3 is 12 residues long. Trimming took 7 bases from V and 7 from J; bases not matched to a gene: 6. The CDR3 region is CASTQDRIEAFF. DNA of the CDR3: TGTGCCAGCACCCAGGACAGGATTGAAGCTTTCTTT.

The chain has TRBV2 and TRBJ2-2; D gene uncertain. The CDR3 loop spans 15 amino acids. Germline values: CDR1 SNHLY, CDR2 FYNNEI. Trimming removed 8 bases at V and 1 base at J, with 14 bases between. The CDR3 protein is CASLTDKMNTGELFF. The DNA of the CDR3 is TGTGCCAGCCTAACCGACAAAATGAACACCGGGGAGCTGTTTTTT.

The chain joins TRBV2 to TRBJ1-1; D not certain. Looked up from germline, CDR1 is SNHLY and CDR2 is FYNNEI. The CDR3 is made up of 13 amino acids. V shed 5 bases and J shed 1 base, with 8 bases lying between them. CDR3: CASSPRGNTEAFF. The CDR3 bases are TGTGCCAGCAGTCCCCGGGGGAACACTGAAGCTTTCTTT. Drawing the rest from reference TRBV2 and TRBJ1-1, the complete variable domain is EPEVTQTPSHQVTQMGQEVILRCVPISNHLYFYWYRQILGQKVEFLVSFYNNEISEKSEIFDDQFSVERPDGSNFTLKIRSTKLEDSAMYFCASSPRGNTEAFFGQGTRLTVV.

The chain carries TRBV6-6 and TRBJ1-4, with D perhaps matching TRBD1 (5 bases). The CDR3 consists of 15 residues. CDR1 is MNHNY and CDR2 is SVGAGI in the germline V gene (reference sequence). V was shortened by 4 bases and J by 0 bases, with 9 bases between the two germline ends. In DNA, the CDR3 is TGTGCCAGCAGTTTGGGGGATGCAACTAATGAAAAACTGTTTTTT. It yields the protein CASSLGDATNEKLFF.

The rearrangement links TRBV11-3 to TRBJ1-2, with TRBD1 matching over 8 bases. V lost 4 bases to trimming and J lost 7 bases; unmatched junction nucleotides: 11. Germline-derived CDR1 and CDR2 are SGHNT and YENEEA. CDR3 length: 15 residues. CDR3 region: CASSSSPTDRGGYTF. For the CDR3, the DNA is TGTGCCAGCAGCTCCTCCCCAACCGACAGGGGTGGCTACACCTTC.

J is TRBJ2-1 and V is TRBV9, with TRBD1 identical over 10 bases. Germline V gene lookup returns CDR1 SGDLS and CDR2 YYNGEE. Unmatched junction bases numbered 13, after V lost 3 bases and J lost 10 bases. The CDR3 has 16 amino acids. CDR3 sequence reads: CASSGRTGGGQREQFF. The CDR3, as DNA: TGTGCCAGCAGCGGGCGGACAGGGGGAGGTCAGCGGGAGCAGTTCTTC.

The gene calls are TRBV9 and TRBJ1-1; D gene ambiguous. Deletions cut 2 bases from V and 0 bases from J, with 8 bases between. The length of the CDR3 is 14 residues. Germline CDR1 is SGDLS and CDR2 is YYNGEE. For the CDR3, the DNA is TGTGCCAGCAGCGTCCTAGACATGAACACTGAAGCTTTCTTT. As protein: CASSVLDMNTEAFF.

The rearrangement links TRBV2 to TRBJ1-2; D is ambiguous. The CDR3 consists of 12 residues. CDR1 SNHLY and CDR2 FYNNEI come from the germline V gene. Trimming removed 2 bases from V and 2 bases from J, with 3 bases in between. CDR3 protein: CASSEQNYGYTF. The CDR3 bases are TGTGCCAGCAGTGAACAGAACTATGGCTACACCTTC.

This sequence joins TRBV28 and TRBJ2-3; 7 bases line up with TRBD2. The CDR3 has 12 residues. From germline, CDR1 is MDHEN and CDR2 SYDVKM. V lost 6 bases, J lost 6 bases, and 3 bases stayed unmatched. In DNA form, the CDR3 reads TGTGCCAGCAGCGGGGGGAAGGATACGCAGTATTTT. Amino acids: CASSGGKDTQYF.

V gene TRBV5-4 combines with J gene TRBJ1-1; unclear D gene. CDR1 and CDR2 (germline): SGHNT, YYREEE (reference sequence). CDR3 length: 18 residues. The V and J ends lost 4 bases and 0 bases respectively, with 22 bases between them. Written as DNA, the CDR3 is TGTGCCAGCAGCCCTCCCGGGCTACAAGCGGGGATGAACACTGAAGCTTTCTTT. Protein: CASSPPGLQAGMNTEAFF.